The present T cell receptor (beta chain) was sequenced within a study of shared clonotypes between healthy human individuals. Study outcomes and limitations: The researchers took only blood, and tissue repertoires probably look different.

Germline CDR1 is MGHRA and CDR2 is YSYEKL. The CDR3 length is 14 residues. Trimming cost V 0 bases and J 6 bases, with 12 bases left between them. Donation came from healthy HIV-negative adults that had no recent acute infections or vaccinations. This clone was seen a single time. Its specificity is unknown. Replicate PCRs for unsorted PBMC used approximately 300 ng DNA (around 30,000 T cell genomes). Profiled with immunoSEQ multiplex PCR; TCRdb holds only in-frame clones, not every one. The data show about 490,000 clones, 76% seen once. The sequencing input was PBMCs. The sequence derives from a woman aged 40 to 50 in good health. Some clones in this sample may be carry-over from other donors' samples. The chain employs TRBV4-1 and TRBJ2-7; D is unclear. CDR3 coding DNA: TGCGCCAGCAGCCAAGAAGAAGGGATTCGCGAGCAGTACTTC. This sequence encodes CASSQEEGIREQYF.